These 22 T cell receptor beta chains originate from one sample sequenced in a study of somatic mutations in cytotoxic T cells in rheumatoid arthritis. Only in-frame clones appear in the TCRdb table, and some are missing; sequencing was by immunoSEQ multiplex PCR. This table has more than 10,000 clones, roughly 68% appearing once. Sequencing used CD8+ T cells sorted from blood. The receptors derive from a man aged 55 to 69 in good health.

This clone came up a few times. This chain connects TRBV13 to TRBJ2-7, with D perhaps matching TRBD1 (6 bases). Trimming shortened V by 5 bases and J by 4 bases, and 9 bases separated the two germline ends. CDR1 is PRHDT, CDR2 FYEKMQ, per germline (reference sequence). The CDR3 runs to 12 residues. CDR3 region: CASSTQGYEQYF. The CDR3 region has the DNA TGTGCCAGCAGCACACAGGGATACGAGCAGTACTTC.

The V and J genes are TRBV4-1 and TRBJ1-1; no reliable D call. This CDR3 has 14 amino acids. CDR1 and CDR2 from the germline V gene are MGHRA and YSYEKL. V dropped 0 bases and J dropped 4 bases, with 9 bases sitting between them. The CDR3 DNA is TGCGCCAGCAGCCAAGATTACGGTTTCACTGAAGCTTTCTTT. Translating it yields CASSQDYGFTEAFF.

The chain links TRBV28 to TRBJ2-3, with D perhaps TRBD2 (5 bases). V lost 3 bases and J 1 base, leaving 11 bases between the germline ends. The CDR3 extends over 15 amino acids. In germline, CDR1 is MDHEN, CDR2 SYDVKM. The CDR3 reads CASSFRDEGTDTQYF. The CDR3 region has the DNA TGTGCCAGCAGTTTCCGGGATGAGGGCACAGATACGCAGTATTTT.

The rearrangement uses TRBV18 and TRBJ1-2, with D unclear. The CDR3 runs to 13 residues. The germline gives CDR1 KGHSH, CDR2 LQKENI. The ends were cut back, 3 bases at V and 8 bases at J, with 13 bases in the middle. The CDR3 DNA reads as TGTGCCAGCTCACCCGGAACCGACCGGGGCTACACCTTC. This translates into CASSPGTDRGYTF.

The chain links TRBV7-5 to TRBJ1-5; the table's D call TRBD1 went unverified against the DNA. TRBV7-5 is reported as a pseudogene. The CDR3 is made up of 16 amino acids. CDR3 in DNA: TGTGTCAGAAGCTCACGCCGACAGGGATGCAATCAGCCCCAGCATTTT. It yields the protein CVRSSRRQGCNQPQHF.

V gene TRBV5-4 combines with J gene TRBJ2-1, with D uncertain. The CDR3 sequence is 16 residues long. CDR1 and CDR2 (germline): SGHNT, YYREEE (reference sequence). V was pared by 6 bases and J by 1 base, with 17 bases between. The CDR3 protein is CASTTGLGPSYNEQFF. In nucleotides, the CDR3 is TGTGCCAGCACTACCGGTTTGGGCCCGTCCTACAATGAGCAGTTCTTC.

CDR3 sequence: CASSLSTDTQYF. In DNA form, the CDR3 reads TGTGCCAGCTCACTCAGCACAGATACGCAGTATTTT. This chain connects TRBV18 to TRBJ2-3; D not resolved. V was cut by 4 bases and J by 0 bases, with 2 bases left in between. This CDR3 spans 12 amino acids. Germline assignment: CDR1 KGHSH and CDR2 LQKENI.

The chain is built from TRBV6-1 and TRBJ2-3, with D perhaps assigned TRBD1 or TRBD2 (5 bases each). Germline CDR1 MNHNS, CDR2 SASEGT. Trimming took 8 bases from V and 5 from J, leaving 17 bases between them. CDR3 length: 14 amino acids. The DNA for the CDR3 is TGTGCCAGCGCAATGGGACCCAGTGGAGATACGCAGTATTTT. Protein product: CASAMGPSGDTQYF.

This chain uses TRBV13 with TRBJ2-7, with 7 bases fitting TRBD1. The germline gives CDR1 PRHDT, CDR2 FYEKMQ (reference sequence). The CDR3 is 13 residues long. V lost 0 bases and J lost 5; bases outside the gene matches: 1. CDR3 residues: CASSLGRGNEQYF. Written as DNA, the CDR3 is TGTGCCAGCAGCTTAGGCAGGGGGAACGAGCAGTACTTC.

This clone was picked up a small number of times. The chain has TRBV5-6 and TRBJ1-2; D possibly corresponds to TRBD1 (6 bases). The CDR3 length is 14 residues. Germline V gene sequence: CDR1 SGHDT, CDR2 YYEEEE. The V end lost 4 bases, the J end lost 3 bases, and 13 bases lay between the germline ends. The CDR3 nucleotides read TGTGCCAGCAGCCCAACAGGGATGCACTATGGCTACACCTTC. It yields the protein CASSPTGMHYGYTF.

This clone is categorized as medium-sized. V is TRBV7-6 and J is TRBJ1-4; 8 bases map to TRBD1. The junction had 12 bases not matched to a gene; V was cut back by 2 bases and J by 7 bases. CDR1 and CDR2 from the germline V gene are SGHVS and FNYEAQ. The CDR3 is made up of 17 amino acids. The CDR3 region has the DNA TGTGCCAGCAGCTTATTGGGCAGGGGGCGGTTTGGTGAAAAACTGTTTTTT. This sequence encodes CASSLLGRGRFGEKLFF.

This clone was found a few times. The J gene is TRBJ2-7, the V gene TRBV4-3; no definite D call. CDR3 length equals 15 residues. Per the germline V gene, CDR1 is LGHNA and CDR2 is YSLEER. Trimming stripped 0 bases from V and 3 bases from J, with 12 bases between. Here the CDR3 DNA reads TGCGCCAGCAGCCAAGATTTAGGGCATATCTACGAGCAGTACTTC. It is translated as CASSQDLGHIYEQYF.

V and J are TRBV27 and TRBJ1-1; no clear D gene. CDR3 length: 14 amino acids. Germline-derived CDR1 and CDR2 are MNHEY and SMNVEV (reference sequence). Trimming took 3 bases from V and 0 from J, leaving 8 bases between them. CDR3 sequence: CASSLVPVNTEAFF. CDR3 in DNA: TGTGCCAGCAGTTTGGTACCAGTGAACACTGAAGCTTTCTTT.

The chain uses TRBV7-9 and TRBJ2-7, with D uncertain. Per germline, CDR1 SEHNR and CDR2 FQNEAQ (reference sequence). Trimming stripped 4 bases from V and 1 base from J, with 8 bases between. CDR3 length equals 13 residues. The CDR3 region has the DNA TGTGCCAGCAGCTCCCAGATATCCTACGAGCAGTACTTC. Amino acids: CASSSQISYEQYF.

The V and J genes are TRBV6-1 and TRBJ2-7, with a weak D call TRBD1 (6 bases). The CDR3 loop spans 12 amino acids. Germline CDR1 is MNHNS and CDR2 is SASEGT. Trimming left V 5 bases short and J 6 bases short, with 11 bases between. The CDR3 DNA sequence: TGTGCCAGCAGTCCAGGGGAGCGCGAGCAGTACTTC. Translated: CASSPGEREQYF.

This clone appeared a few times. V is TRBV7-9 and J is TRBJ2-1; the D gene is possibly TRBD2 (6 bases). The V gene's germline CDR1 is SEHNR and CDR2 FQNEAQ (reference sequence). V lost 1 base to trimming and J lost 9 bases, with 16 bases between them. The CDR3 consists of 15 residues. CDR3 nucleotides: TGTGCCAGCAGCTTAGAGGTGGGAGGTATTGCTGAGCAGTTCTTC. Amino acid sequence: CASSLEVGGIAEQFF. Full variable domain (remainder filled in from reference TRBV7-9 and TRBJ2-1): DTGVSQNPRHKITKRGQNVTFRCDPISEHNRLYWYRQTLGQGPEFLTYFQNEAQLEKSRLLSDRFSAERPKGSFSTLEIQRTEQGDSAMYLCASSLEVGGIAEQFFGPGTRLTVL.

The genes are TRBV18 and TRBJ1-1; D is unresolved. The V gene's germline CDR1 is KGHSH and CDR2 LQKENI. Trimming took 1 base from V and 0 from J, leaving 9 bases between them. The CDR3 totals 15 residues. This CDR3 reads CASSPREDMNTEAFF. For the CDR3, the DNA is TGTGCCAGCTCACCACGTGAGGATATGAACACTGAAGCTTTCTTT.

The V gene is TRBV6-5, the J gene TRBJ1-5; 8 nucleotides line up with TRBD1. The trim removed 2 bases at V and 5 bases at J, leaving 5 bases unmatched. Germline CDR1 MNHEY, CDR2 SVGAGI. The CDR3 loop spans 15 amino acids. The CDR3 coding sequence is TGTGCCAGCAGTTACACTCAGGGGGCTGATCAGCCCCAGCATTTT. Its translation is CASSYTQGADQPQHF.

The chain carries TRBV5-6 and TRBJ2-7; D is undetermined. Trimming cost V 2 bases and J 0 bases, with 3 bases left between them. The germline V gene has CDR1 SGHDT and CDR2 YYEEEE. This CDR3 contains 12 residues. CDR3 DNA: TGTGCCAGCAGCTTAAGCTCCTACGAGCAGTACTTC. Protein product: CASSLSSYEQYF.

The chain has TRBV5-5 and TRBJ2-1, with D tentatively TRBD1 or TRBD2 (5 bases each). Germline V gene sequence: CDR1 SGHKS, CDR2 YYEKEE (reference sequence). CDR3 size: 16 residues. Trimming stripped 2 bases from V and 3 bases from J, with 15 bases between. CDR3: CASSLDSGQLYNEQFF. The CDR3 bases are TGTGCCAGCAGCTTAGATTCGGGGCAACTCTACAATGAGCAGTTCTTC.

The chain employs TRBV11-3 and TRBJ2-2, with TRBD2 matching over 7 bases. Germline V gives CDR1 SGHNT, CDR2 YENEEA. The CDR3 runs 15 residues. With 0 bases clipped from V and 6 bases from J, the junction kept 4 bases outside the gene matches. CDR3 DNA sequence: TGTGCCAGCAGCTTAGAGACCGGACTAGCCGGGGAGCTGTTTTTT. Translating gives CASSLETGLAGELFF.

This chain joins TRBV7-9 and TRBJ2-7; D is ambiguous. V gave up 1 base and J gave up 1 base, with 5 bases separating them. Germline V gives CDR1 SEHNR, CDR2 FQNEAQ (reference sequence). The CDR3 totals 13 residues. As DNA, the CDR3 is TGTGCCAGCAGCTTAGATCCGTCCTACGAGCAGTACTTC. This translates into CASSLDPSYEQYF.